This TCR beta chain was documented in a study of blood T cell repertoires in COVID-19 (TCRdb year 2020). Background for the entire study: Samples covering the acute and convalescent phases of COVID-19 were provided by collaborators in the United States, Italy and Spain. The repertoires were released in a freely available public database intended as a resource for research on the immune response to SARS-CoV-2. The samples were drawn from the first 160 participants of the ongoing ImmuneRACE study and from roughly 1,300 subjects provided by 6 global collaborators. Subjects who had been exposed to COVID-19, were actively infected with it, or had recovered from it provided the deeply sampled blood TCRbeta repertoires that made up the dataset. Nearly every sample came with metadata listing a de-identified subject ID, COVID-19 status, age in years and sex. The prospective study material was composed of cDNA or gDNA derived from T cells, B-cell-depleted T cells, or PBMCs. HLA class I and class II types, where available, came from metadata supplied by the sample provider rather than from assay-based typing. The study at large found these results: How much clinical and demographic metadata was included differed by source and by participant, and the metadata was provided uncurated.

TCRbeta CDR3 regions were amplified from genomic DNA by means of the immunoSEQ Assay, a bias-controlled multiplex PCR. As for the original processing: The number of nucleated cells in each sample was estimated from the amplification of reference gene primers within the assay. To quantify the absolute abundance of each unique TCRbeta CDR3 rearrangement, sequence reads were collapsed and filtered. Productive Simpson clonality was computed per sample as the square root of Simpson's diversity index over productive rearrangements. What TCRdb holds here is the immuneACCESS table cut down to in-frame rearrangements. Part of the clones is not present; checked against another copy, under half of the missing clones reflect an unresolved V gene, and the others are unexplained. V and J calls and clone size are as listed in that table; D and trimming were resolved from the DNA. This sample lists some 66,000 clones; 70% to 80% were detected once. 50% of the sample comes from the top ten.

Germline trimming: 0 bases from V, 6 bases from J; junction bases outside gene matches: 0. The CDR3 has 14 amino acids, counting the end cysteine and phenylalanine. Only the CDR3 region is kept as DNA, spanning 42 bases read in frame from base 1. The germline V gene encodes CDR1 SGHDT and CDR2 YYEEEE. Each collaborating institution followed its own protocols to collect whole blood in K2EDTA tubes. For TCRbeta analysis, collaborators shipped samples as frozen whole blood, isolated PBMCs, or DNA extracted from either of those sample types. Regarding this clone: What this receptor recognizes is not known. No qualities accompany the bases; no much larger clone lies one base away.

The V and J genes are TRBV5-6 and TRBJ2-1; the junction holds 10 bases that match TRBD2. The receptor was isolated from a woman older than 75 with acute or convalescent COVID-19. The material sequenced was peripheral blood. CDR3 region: CASSLGTSGNEQFF. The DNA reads TGTGCCAGCAGCTTGGGGACTAGCGGCAATGAGCAGTTCTTC.